Listed here are 18 T cell receptor beta chains from one sample, sequenced in a study of shared clonotypes between healthy human individuals. Sequencing was performed with immunoSEQ multiplex PCR; in TCRdb, only in-frame clones are kept and a portion is missing. The data contain millions of clones, 85% to 95% of them singletons. Sequenced material: naive CD4+ T cells sorted from blood. Subset defined: CD45RA+ positively selected. The receptors originated from a man between 18 and 35 years old in good health.

This clone was seen a single time. This rearrangement joins TRBV10-3 to TRBJ2-5; 9 nucleotides line up with TRBD2. Per the germline V gene, CDR1 is ENHRY and CDR2 is SYGVKD. Trimming took 5 bases from V and 2 from J; bases not matched to a gene: 6. This CDR3 has 15 residues. The CDR3 protein is CAISTGTSWQETQYF. DNA of the CDR3: TGTGCCATCAGTACCGGGACTAGCTGGCAAGAGACCCAGTACTTC.

Concerning this clone: The identical CDR3 is also encoded by other nucleotide sequences in the sample. J is TRBJ2-7 and V is TRBV5-1; 9 bases line up with TRBD2. The CDR3 has 14 amino acids. Germline lookup yields CDR1 SGHRS and CDR2 YFSETQ. Germline trimming cut 2 bases from V and 4 bases from J; bases unmatched to any gene: 4. The CDR3 DNA reads TGCGCCAGCAGCTTAGTAGCGGGAGTTTACGAGCAGTACTTC. Its translation: CASSLVAGVYEQYF.

The chain employs TRBV6-5 and TRBJ1-3; no firm D call. This CDR3 contains 15 residues. Germline CDR1 reads MNHEY; CDR2 reads SVGAGI. Trimming removed 6 bases from V and 1 base from J, with 13 bases in between. CDR3 DNA: TGTGCCAGCAGCTCCCTCCCCGTTTCTGGAAACACCATATATTTT. Amino acids: CASSSLPVSGNTIYF.

The chain joins TRBV27 to TRBJ2-5; no reliable D call. The CDR3 has 13 amino acids. The germline CDR1 and CDR2 sequences are MNHEY and SMNVEV (reference sequence). Trimming shortened V by 3 bases and J by 4 bases, and 9 bases separated the two germline ends. The CDR3 is CASSLLRGETQYF. The CDR3 region has the DNA TGTGCCAGCAGTTTGTTGAGAGGAGAGACCCAGTACTTC.

The gene calls are TRBV6-5 and TRBJ2-3; D unclear. Germline V gene lookup returns CDR1 MNHEY and CDR2 SVGAGI. V gave up 4 bases and J gave up 1 base, with 6 bases separating them. The CDR3 length is 13 residues. In nucleotides, the CDR3 is TGTGCCAGCAGTTCCCTCGGCACAGATACGCAGTATTTT. It specifies CASSSLGTDTQYF.

V usage is TRBV6-1 and J usage is TRBJ2-3; TRBD1 aligns across 8 bases. The CDR3 length is 15 residues. The trim removed 4 bases at V and 2 bases at J, leaving 5 bases unmatched. Germline CDR1 is MNHNS and CDR2 is SASEGT. CDR3: CASSVGTGDTDTQYF. CDR3 nucleotides: TGTGCCAGCAGTGTAGGGACAGGAGACACAGATACGCAGTATTTT.

For this clone: The identical CDR3 is also encoded by other nucleotide sequences in the sample. J is TRBJ1-2 and V is TRBV5-1; 7 nucleotides agree with TRBD1. This CDR3 region has 14 residues. Trimming cost V 0 bases and J 4 bases; bases outside gene matches: 3. Germline V CDR1 and CDR2: SGHRS, YFSETQ. The CDR3 DNA sequence: TGCGCCAGCAGCTTGGGCACAGGGGCCTATGGCTACACCTTC. The encoded protein is CASSLGTGAYGYTF.

CDR3 sequence reads: CASSLVPKNTEAFF. CDR3 nucleotides: TGTGCCAGCAGCTTAGTCCCGAAGAACACTGAAGCTTTCTTT. The chain has TRBV7-2 and TRBJ1-1; no firm D call. CDR3 length equals 14 residues. Between the trimmed V and J ends, which lost 1 base and 1 base, there was a span of 7 bases. Per the germline V gene, CDR1 is SGHTA and CDR2 is FQGNSA.

The V gene is TRBV19, the J gene TRBJ1-4, with 9 bases identical to TRBD1. V gave up 5 bases and J gave up 7 bases; unmatched junction bases: 8. Per germline, CDR1 LNHDA and CDR2 SQIVND (reference sequence). This CDR3 comprises 15 residues. CDR3 protein: CASSSPGQGGEKLFF. As DNA, the CDR3 is TGTGCCAGTAGTTCTCCGGGACAGGGTGGTGAAAAACTGTTTTTT.

The rearrangement links TRBV4-1 to TRBJ2-3; D possibly corresponds to TRBD2 (6 bases). Germline V lookup: CDR1 MGHRA, CDR2 YSYEKL. With 4 bases removed from V and 1 base from J, the gap between germline ends came to 9 bases. The CDR3 consists of 14 residues. DNA of the CDR3: TGCGCCAGCAGCCTTAGCGGACGCACAGATACGCAGTATTTT. Residues: CASSLSGRTDTQYF.

The chain links TRBV10-1 to TRBJ1-1, with no clear D. The V and J ends lost 3 bases and 1 base respectively, with 6 bases between them. This CDR3 spans 13 amino acids. CDR1 WNHNN and CDR2 SYGVQD come from the germline V gene (reference sequence). The CDR3 bases are TGCGCCAGCAGTGAAGGGTGGAACACTGAAGCTTTCTTT. Translation gives CASSEGWNTEAFF.

In nucleotides, the CDR3 is TGTGCCAGCAGCCCAAGAGGGACAGGGGGGAACACTGAAGCTTTCTTT. Residues: CASSPRGTGGNTEAFF. The chain employs TRBV9 and TRBJ1-1; 11 bases line up with TRBD1. After removal of 4 bases from V and 1 base from J, the junction contained 6 bases not matched to a gene. This CDR3 is built from 16 residues. Germline loops: CDR1 SGDLS, CDR2 YYNGEE.

This chain connects TRBV7-2 to TRBJ2-3; no reliable D call. CDR1 and CDR2 from the germline V gene are SGHTA and FQGNSA. V lost 5 bases, J lost 1 base, and 19 bases lay in between. The CDR3 is 17 amino acids. The CDR3 loop reads CASSPGQALSRTDTQYF. The DNA of the CDR3 is TGTGCCAGCAGCCCCGGCCAGGCCCTCTCGCGCACAGATACGCAGTATTTT. Complete variable domain (other parts from reference TRBV7-2 and TRBJ2-3): GAGVSQSPSNKVTEKGKDVELRCDPISGHTALYWYRQSLGQGLEFLIYFQGNSAPDKSGLPSDRFSAERTGGSVSTLTIQRTQQEDSAVYLCASSPGQALSRTDTQYFGPGTRLTVL.

The CDR3 DNA is TGTGCCAGTGAGCGGGGGAAAGGTTACAATGAGCAGTTCTTC. Translated, it gives CASERGKGYNEQFF. The V call is TRBV2, the J call TRBJ2-1, with 8 nucleotides matching TRBD2. This CDR3 spans 14 amino acids. Germline-derived CDR1 and CDR2 are SNHLY and FYNNEI. With 9 bases clipped from V and 4 bases from J, the junction kept 8 bases outside the gene matches.

The chain recombines TRBV7-2 with TRBJ2-4; possibly TRBD1 for D (6 bases). CDR1 SGHTA and CDR2 FQGNSA come from the germline V gene. This CDR3 contains 16 residues. Trimming shortened V by 5 bases and J by 5 bases, and 19 bases separated the two germline ends. The CDR3 coding sequence is TGTGCCAGCAGCAGCCCAAATGGACAGAGAGAAAACATTCAGTACTTC. Translation: CASSSPNGQRENIQYF.

This chain connects TRBV27 to TRBJ1-2, with 8 bases fitting TRBD1. From germline, CDR1 is MNHEY and CDR2 SMNVEV (reference sequence). The J segment lost 5 bases and the V segment lost 7 bases, leaving 21 bases of the junction unmatched. The CDR3 covers 18 residues. The CDR3 is CASKTRTDSDRVKYGYTF. The CDR3 DNA sequence: TGTGCCAGCAAGACGAGGACCGACTCGGACAGGGTTAAGTATGGCTACACCTTC.

This sequence joins TRBV27 and TRBJ1-6; D is undetermined. Per the germline V gene, CDR1 is MNHEY and CDR2 is SMNVEV (reference sequence). The V end was cut by 8 bases, the J end by 5 bases, with 19 bases between. The CDR3 totals 16 residues. The CDR3 sequence is CASRTRTVRDNSPLHF. For the CDR3, the DNA is TGTGCCAGCCGAACCCGGACCGTACGGGATAATTCACCCCTCCACTTT.

The genes are TRBV18 and TRBJ1-1, with D hard to call. Looked up from germline, CDR1 is KGHSH and CDR2 is LQKENI. Trimming removed 2 bases from V and 10 bases from J, with 8 bases in between. The CDR3 is made up of 11 amino acids. CDR3 amino acids: CASSPSVGAFF. The CDR3 DNA sequence: TGTGCCAGCTCACCATCGGTTGGAGCTTTCTTT.